The clone carrying this T cell receptor (beta chain) occurred a few times. The CDR3 is 13 residues long. V gave up 1 base and J gave up 3 bases, with 7 bases separating them. Per the germline V gene, CDR1 is DFQATT and CDR2 is SNEGSKA (reference sequence). The data were obtained in a study of early T cells in non-severe SARS-CoV-2 infection. The wider study: Whole-blood bulk RNA, unsorted, was sequenced, and chains were unpaired.

TCRdb passed the 5' RACE reads through MiXCR, listing each CDR3 protein once. Among over 30,000 distinct CDR3 sequences, approximately 6.2% were seen once, and the ten largest hold roughly 5%. Sequencing was carried out using whole blood. The clonotype comes from an adult who was a healthcare worker with PCR-confirmed SARS-CoV-2 infection or an uninfected control (not recorded which). This rearrangement joins TRBV20-1 to TRBJ1-5; no clear D gene. As DNA, the CDR3 is TGCAGTGCTAGAGGGGTACCCAATCAGCCCCAGCATTTT. Protein: CSARGVPNQPQHF.